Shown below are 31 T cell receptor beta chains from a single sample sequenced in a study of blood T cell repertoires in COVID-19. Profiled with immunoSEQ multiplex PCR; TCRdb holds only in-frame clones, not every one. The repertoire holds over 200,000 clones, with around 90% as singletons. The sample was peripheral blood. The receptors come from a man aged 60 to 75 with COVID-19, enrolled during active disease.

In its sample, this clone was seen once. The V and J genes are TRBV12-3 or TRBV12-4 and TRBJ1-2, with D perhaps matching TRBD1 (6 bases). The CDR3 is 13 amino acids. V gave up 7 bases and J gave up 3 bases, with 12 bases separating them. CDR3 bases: TGTGCCAGCACCCGGACAGAGTACTATGGCTACACCTTC. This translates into CASTRTEYYGYTF.

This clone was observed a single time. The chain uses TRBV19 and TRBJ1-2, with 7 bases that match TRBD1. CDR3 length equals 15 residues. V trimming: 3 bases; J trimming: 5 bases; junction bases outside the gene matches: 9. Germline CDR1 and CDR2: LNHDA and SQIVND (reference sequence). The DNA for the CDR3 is TGTGCCAGTAGTATGTGGGGGACAGAGCCTTATGGCTACACCTTC. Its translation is CASSMWGTEPYGYTF.

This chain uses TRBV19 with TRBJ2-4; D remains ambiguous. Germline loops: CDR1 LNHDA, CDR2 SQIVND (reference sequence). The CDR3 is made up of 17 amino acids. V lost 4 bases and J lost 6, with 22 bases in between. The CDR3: CASSKVVGEPSGNIQYF. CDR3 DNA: TGTGCCAGTAGTAAGGTGGTAGGAGAGCCGTCGGGAAACATTCAGTACTTC.

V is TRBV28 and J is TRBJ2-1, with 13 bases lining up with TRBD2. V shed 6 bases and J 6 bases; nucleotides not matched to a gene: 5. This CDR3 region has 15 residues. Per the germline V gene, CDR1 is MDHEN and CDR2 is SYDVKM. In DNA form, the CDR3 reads TGTGCCAGCAGCCGGACTAGCGGGAGTAGCAATGAGCAGTTCTTC. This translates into CASSRTSGSSNEQFF.

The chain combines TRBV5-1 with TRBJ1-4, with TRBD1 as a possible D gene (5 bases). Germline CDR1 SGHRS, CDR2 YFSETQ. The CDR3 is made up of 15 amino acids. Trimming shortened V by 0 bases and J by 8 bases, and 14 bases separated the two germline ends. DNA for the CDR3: TGCGCCAGCAGCTTGGCCGGAGGGGAGAACGAAAAACTGTTTTTT. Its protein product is CASSLAGGENEKLFF.

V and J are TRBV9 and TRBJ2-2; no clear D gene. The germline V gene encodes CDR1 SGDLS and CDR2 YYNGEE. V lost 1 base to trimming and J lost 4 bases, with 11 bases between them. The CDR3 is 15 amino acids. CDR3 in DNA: TGTGCCAGCAGCGTACAAACAGATCTCACCGGGGAGCTGTTTTTT. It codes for CASSVQTDLTGELFF.

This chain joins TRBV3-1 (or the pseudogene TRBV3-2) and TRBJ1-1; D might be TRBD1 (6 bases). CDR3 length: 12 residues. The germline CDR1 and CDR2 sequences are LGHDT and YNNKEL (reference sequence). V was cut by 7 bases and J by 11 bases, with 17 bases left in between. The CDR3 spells CASTAGGGGAFF. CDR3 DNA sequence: TGTGCCAGCACCGCCGGGGGCGGGGGGGCTTTCTTT.

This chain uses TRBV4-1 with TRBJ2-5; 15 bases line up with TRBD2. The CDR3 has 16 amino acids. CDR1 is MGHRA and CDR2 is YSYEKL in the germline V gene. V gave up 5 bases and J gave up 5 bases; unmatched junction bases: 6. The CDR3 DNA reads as TGCGCCAGCAGCTACGGACTAGCGGGAGGGGGTGAGACCCAGTACTTC. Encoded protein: CASSYGLAGGGETQYF.

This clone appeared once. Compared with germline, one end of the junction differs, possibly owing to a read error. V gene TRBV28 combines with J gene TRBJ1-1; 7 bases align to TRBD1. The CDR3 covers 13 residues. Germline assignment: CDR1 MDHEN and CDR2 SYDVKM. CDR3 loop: CASSLRSRGPGSF. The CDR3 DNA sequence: TGTGCCAGCAGTTTGCGGTCGAGGGGGCCTGGGTCCTTT.

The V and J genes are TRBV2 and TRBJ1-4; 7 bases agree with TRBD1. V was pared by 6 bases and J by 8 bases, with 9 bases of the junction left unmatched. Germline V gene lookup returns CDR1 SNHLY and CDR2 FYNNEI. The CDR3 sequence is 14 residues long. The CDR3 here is CASREQGSGEKLFF. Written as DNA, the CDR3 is TGTGCCAGCAGGGAACAGGGGAGTGGGGAAAAACTGTTTTTT.

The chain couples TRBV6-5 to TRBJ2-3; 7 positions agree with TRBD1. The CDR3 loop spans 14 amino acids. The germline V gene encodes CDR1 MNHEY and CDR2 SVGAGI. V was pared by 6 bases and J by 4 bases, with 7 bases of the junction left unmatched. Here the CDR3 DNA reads TGTGCCAGCAGGCCGGGACAGCTTGCAGATACGCAGTATTTT. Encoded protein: CASRPGQLADTQYF.

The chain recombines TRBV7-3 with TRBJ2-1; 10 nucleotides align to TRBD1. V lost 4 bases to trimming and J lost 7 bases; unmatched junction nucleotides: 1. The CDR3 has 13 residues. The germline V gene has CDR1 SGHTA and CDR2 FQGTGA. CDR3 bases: TGTGCCAGCAGCTGGGACAGGGGTAATGAGCAGTTCTTC. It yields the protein CASSWDRGNEQFF.

The CDR3 nucleotides read TGTGCCAGCACCCCCGGGACAGGGACTGAAGCTTTCTTT. Its protein is CASTPGTGTEAFF. The rearrangement links TRBV2 to TRBJ1-1; TRBD1 aligns across 9 bases. Per germline, CDR1 SNHLY and CDR2 FYNNEI. The CDR3 runs to 13 residues. V lost 7 bases and J lost 5; bases outside the gene matches: 5.

DNA of the CDR3: TGTGCCAGCAGCGTAGGACAGAACGATCAGCCCCAGCATTTT. It is translated as CASSVGQNDQPQHF. This chain links TRBV9 with TRBJ1-5, with D possibly being TRBD1 (5 bases). V shed 0 bases and J shed 5 bases, with 9 bases lying between them. Germline CDR1 is SGDLS and CDR2 is YYNGEE. There are 14 residues in the CDR3.

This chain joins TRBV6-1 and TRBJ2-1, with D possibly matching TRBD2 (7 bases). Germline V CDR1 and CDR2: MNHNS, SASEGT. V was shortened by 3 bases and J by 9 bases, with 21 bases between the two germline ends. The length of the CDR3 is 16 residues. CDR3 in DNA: TGTGCCAGCAGTGATAATGTGGGGGGGGCGTCGGGTGAGCAGTTCTTC. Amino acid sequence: CASSDNVGGASGEQFF.

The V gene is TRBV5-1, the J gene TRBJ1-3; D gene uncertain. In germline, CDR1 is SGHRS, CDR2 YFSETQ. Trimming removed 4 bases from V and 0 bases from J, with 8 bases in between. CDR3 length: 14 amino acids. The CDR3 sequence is CASSAGSSGNTIYF. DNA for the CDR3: TGCGCCAGCAGCGCCGGGAGCTCTGGAAACACCATATATTTT.

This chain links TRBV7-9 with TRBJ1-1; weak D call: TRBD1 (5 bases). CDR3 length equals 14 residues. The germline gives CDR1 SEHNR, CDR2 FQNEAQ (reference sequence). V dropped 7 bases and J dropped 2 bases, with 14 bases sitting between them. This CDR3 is CASTTFGGNTEAFF. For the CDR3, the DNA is TGTGCCAGCACCACGTTCGGGGGAAACACTGAAGCTTTCTTT.

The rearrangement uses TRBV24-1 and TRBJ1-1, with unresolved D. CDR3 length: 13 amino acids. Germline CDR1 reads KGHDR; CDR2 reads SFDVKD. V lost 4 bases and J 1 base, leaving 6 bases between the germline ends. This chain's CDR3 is CATSDPRNTEAFF. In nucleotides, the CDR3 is TGTGCCACCAGTGACCCTAGGAACACTGAAGCTTTCTTT.

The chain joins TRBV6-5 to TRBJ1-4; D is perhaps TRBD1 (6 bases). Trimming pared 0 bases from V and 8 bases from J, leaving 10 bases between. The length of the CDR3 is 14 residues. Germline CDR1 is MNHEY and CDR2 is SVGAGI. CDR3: CASSYSPGDEKLFF. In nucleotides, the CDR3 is TGTGCCAGCAGTTACTCGCCAGGGGACGAAAAACTGTTTTTT.

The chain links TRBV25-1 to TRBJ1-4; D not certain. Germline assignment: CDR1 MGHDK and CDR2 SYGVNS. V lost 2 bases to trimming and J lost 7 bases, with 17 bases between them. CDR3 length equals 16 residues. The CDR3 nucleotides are TGTGCCAGCAGTGAAGAACAGAAAAAGCCGATTGAAAAACTGTTTTTT. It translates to CASSEEQKKPIEKLFF.

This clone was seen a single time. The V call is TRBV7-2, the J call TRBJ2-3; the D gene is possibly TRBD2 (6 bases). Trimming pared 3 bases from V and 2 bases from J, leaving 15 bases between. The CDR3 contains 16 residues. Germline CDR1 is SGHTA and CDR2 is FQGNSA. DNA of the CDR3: TGTGCCAGCAGCTTTGTGTCCGGGAGAAACACAGATACGCAGTATTTT. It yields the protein CASSFVSGRNTDTQYF.

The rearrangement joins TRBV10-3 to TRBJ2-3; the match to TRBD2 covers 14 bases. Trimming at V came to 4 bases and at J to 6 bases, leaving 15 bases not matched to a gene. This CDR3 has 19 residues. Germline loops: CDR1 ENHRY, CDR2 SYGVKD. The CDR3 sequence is CAISGRAQGTSGSLDTQYF. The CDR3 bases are TGTGCCATCAGTGGCCGGGCCCAAGGGACTAGCGGGAGCCTCGATACGCAGTATTTT.

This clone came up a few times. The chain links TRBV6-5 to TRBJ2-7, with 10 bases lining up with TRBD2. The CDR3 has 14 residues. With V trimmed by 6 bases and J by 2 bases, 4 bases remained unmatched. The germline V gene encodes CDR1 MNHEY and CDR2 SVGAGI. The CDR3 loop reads CASSRLAGAYEQYF. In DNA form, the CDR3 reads TGTGCCAGCAGCAGACTAGCGGGCGCCTACGAGCAGTACTTC.

The CDR3 loop reads CASSGPETGRNGYTF. The CDR3 bases are TGTGCCAGCAGCGGCCCAGAGACAGGGAGGAATGGCTACACCTTC. This chain joins TRBV9 and TRBJ1-2; 7 nucleotides match TRBD1. Germline V gene sequence: CDR1 SGDLS, CDR2 YYNGEE. The junction had 11 bases not matched to a gene; V was cut back by 3 bases and J by 6 bases. This CDR3 has 15 residues.

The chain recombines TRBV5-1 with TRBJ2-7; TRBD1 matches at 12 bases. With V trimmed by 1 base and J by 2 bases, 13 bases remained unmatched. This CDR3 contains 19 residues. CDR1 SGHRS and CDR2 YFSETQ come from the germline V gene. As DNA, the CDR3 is TGCGCCAGCAGCTTGCGGGGACAGGGGGCCCGTGAGGTGGCCTACGAGCAGTACTTC. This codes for CASSLRGQGAREVAYEQYF.

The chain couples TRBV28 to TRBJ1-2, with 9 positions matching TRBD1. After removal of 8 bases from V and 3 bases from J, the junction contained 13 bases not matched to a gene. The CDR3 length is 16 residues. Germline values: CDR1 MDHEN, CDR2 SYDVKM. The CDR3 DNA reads TGTGCCAGCCGAAACGGACCGGGACAGGGATACTATGGCTACACCTTC. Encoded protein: CASRNGPGQGYYGYTF.

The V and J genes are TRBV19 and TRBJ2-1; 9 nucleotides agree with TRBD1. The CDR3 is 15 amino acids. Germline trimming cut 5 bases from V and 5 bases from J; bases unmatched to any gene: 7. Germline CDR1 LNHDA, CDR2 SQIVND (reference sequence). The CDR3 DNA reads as TGTGCCAGTAGTCTACCGGGACAGGGCAACAATGAGCAGTTCTTC. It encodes CASSLPGQGNNEQFF.

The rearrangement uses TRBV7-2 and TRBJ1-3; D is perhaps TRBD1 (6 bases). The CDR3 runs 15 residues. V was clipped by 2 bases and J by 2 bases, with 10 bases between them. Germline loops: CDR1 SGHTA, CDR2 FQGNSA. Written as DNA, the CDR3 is TGTGCCAGCAGCTTAACGGACAGCCCTGGAAACACCATATATTTT. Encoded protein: CASSLTDSPGNTIYF.

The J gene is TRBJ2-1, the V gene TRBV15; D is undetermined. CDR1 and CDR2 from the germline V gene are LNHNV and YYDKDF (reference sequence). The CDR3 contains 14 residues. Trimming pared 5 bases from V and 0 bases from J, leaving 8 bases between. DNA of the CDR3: TGTGCCACCAGCGTGACAAGCTCCTACAATGAGCAGTTCTTC. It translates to CATSVTSSYNEQFF.

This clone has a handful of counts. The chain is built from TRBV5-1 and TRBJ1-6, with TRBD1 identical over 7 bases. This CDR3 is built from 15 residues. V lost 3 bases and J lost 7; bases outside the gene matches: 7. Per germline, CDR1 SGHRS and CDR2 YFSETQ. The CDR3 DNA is TGCGCCAGCAGCTCCCGGACAGGAAAGAATTCACCCCTCCACTTT. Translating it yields CASSSRTGKNSPLHF.

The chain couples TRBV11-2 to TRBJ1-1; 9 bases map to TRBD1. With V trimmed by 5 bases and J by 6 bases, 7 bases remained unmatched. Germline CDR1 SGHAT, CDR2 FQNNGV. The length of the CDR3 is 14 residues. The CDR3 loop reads CASSRQGGIPEAFF. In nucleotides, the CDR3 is TGTGCCAGCAGCCGACAGGGGGGGATCCCTGAAGCTTTCTTT.